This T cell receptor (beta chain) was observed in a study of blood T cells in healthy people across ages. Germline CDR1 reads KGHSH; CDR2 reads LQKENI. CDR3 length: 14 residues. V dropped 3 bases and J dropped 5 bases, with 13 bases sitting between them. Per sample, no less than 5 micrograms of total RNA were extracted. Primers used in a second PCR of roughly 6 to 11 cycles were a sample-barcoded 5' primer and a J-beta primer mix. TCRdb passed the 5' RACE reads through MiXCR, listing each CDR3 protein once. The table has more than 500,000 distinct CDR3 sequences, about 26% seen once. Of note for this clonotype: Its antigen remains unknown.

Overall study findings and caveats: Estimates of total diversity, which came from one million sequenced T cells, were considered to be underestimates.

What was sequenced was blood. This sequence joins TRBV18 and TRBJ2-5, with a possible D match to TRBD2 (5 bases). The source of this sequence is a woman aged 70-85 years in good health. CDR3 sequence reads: CASSPPSLRETQYF. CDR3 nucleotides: TGTGCCAGCTCACCCCCTAGCCTGCGGGAGACCCAGTACTTC.